This T cell receptor (beta chain) was captured by sequencing in a study of graft-versus-host responses after intestinal transplantation. As for the study in general: Every one of the recipients received anti-thymocyte globulin induction and afterwards took tacrolimus and steroids for roughly three years.

Assay: immunoSEQ multiplex PCR; the TCRdb copy retains only in-frame clones and omits some. The sample includes about 85,000 clones, more than 85% seen only once; the top ten take 7.6%. A remark on this clone: Its antigen is not known.

The CDR3 is 15 residues long. V gave up 1 base and J gave up 8 bases; unmatched junction bases: 7. Germline-derived CDR1 and CDR2 are LNHDA and SQIVND (reference sequence). The chain couples TRBV19 to TRBJ2-1; 8 bases match TRBD1. The sequence came from a human donor who was the organ donor for an intestinal transplant. This specimen consisted of unstimulated CD8+ T cells sorted from spleen or lymph node cells, obtained before transplant. CDR3 sequence reads: CASSIGGTGWDEQFF. In DNA, the CDR3 is TGTGCCAGTAGTATAGGCGGGACAGGTTGGGATGAGCAGTTCTTC.